The sequence of this T cell receptor (beta chain) was determined in a study of shared clonotypes between healthy human individuals. The overall study: Three plates were used per donor for CD4 naive, three for CD4 memory, two for CD8 naive and one for CD8 memory.

Some clones are missing from TCRdb's copy, which holds only in-frame ones; the method was immunoSEQ multiplex PCR. The repertoire holds roughly 1,600,000 clones, with approximately 98.5% as singletons. V gave up 3 bases and J gave up 5 bases; unmatched junction bases: 6. The CDR3 is 14 residues long. Germline V lookup: CDR1 WNHNN, CDR2 SYGVQD (reference sequence). The rearrangement links TRBV10-1 to TRBJ1-1, with 7 nucleotides matching TRBD1. This receptor was taken from a man between 25 and 39 years old in good health. Sequenced sample: naive CD4+ T cells sorted from blood. Regarding subset: CD45RA+ positively selected. CDR3 DNA sequence: TGCGCCAGCAGTGATAGGACAGGCGGGACTGAAGCTTTCTTT. Its translation is CASSDRTGGTEAFF.